Listed here are 29 T cell receptor beta chains from one sample, sequenced in a study of Ad26.COV2.S vaccination and SARS-CoV-2 variants. The data were produced by immunoSEQ multiplex PCR, yet TCRdb's version contains in-frame clones alone and is incomplete. Among a few hundred thousand clones listed, 80% to 90% were seen once. Treatment described: roughly 19 received Ad26.COV2.S at low or high dose, single or two shots; roughly five received placebo; per-sample allocation not given. Collection of the samples took place on day 63 after the first injection of vaccine or placebo. Sequences were derived from peripheral blood, sampled in a trial of Ad26.COV2.S vaccine versus placebo. The receptors shown here come from a person between 18 and 60 years old who received the Ad26.COV2.S COVID-19 vaccine or a placebo.

The chain joins TRBV12-5 to TRBJ1-1; tentatively, D is TRBD1 (5 bases). Germline CDR1 reads LGHNT; CDR2 reads FRNRAP. This CDR3 has 12 residues. Trimming removed 1 base at V and 9 bases at J, with 9 bases between. The CDR3 is CASGLGQGKAFF. For the CDR3, the DNA is TGTGCTAGTGGTTTGGGGCAGGGCAAAGCTTTCTTT.

The V gene is TRBV4-2, the J gene TRBJ1-4, with 8 bases identical to TRBD1. Germline V CDR1 and CDR2: LGHNA, YNFKEQ. This CDR3 spans 15 amino acids. Trimming cost V 4 bases and J 5 bases; bases outside gene matches: 6. CDR3 residues: CASSPPGGANEKLFF. The CDR3 nucleotides are TGTGCCAGCAGCCCACCAGGGGGCGCGAATGAAAAACTGTTTTTT.

Of note for this clone: The same CDR3 can be traced to other DNA sequences in this sample. The V and J genes are TRBV29-1 and TRBJ1-1, with D uncertain. Trimming pared 1 base from V and 1 base from J, leaving 1 base between. This CDR3 region has 11 residues. Per the germline V gene, CDR1 is SQVTM and CDR2 is ANQGSEA. For the CDR3, the DNA is TGCAGCGTTGAAGGGAACACTGAAGCTTTCTTT. Its translation is CSVEGNTEAFF.

This rearrangement joins TRBV11-2 to TRBJ1-1, with D possibly being TRBD1 (5 bases). CDR3 size: 12 residues. Germline CDR1 and CDR2: SGHAT and FQNNGV. The germline V and J ends were trimmed by 4 bases and 6 bases, with 9 bases remaining between them. The CDR3 is CASSSRRAEAFF. In nucleotides, the CDR3 is TGTGCCAGCAGCTCTCGCAGGGCTGAAGCTTTCTTT.

This clone was seen once. The chain couples TRBV19 to TRBJ2-1; 8 bases match TRBD2. CDR1 is LNHDA, CDR2 SQIVND, per germline (reference sequence). The CDR3 has 15 residues. V trimming: 3 bases; J trimming: 6 bases; junction bases outside the gene matches: 7. CDR3 loop: CASSIFGRAVNEQFF. The CDR3 DNA reads as TGTGCCAGTAGTATTTTCGGGAGGGCTGTCAATGAGCAGTTCTTC.

The chain links TRBV5-6 to TRBJ1-1, with TRBD1 matching 7 bases. CDR1 and CDR2 from the germline V gene are SGHDT and YYEEEE. The CDR3 covers 12 residues. The J segment lost 6 bases and the V segment lost 3 bases, leaving 2 bases of the junction unmatched. The CDR3 loop reads CASSSGGPEAFF. The CDR3 DNA follows: TGTGCCAGCAGCTCAGGGGGACCTGAAGCTTTCTTT.

The chain employs TRBV7-2 and TRBJ2-7; TRBD2 agrees at 8 bases. The germline V gene encodes CDR1 SGHTA and CDR2 FQGNSA. Trimming cost V 5 bases and J 1 base; bases outside gene matches: 7. This CDR3 has 15 residues. The CDR3 sequence is CASSPSSGGSYEQYF. For the CDR3, the DNA is TGTGCCAGCAGCCCGTCCAGCGGGGGTTCCTACGAGCAGTACTTC.

V gene TRBV25-1 combines with J gene TRBJ1-1; TRBD1 might be the D (6 bases). The CDR3 has 16 amino acids. Germline V gene data show CDR1 as MGHDK and CDR2 as SYGVNS. V lost 6 bases, J lost 3 bases, and 20 bases lay in between. In DNA form, the CDR3 reads TGTGCCAGCAGCCCCTCGGGAACAGGGAGAGACACTGAAGCTTTCTTT. Encoded protein: CASSPSGTGRDTEAFF.

The chain employs TRBV5-1 and TRBJ2-1; 9 bases align to TRBD1. Per germline, CDR1 SGHRS and CDR2 YFSETQ. V was pared by 3 bases and J by 9 bases, with 4 bases of the junction left unmatched. This CDR3 is built from 13 residues. The CDR3 loop is CASSSGQGGEQFF. The CDR3 DNA reads as TGCGCCAGCAGCTCGGGACAGGGTGGTGAGCAGTTCTTC.

The chain employs TRBV19 and TRBJ2-7, with 8 bases lining up with TRBD2. V lost 9 bases to trimming and J lost 2 bases; unmatched junction nucleotides: 6. CDR3 length: 13 residues. Per germline, CDR1 LNHDA and CDR2 SQIVND (reference sequence). The CDR3 loop reads CASSAGVAYEQYF. The DNA for the CDR3 is TGTGCCAGCTCAGCGGGAGTTGCCTACGAGCAGTACTTC.

The chain recombines TRBV19 with TRBJ1-4; TRBD1 might be the D (6 bases). Germline V lookup: CDR1 LNHDA, CDR2 SQIVND (reference sequence). The CDR3 runs to 14 residues. The V end was cut by 3 bases, the J end by 11 bases, with 16 bases between. The DNA for the CDR3 is TGTGCCAGTAGTATGGGAGGGGGATCGGGGAAACTGTTTTTT. This encodes CASSMGGGSGKLFF.

The chain recombines TRBV5-1 with TRBJ1-4; perhaps TRBD1 as D (5 bases). The CDR3 covers 16 residues. With 3 bases removed from V and 3 bases from J, the gap between germline ends came to 15 bases. The germline V gene encodes CDR1 SGHRS and CDR2 YFSETQ. In DNA form, the CDR3 reads TGCGCCAGCAGCTGGGTGGGGGTCGGCGCTAATGAAAAACTGTTTTTT. Amino acids: CASSWVGVGANEKLFF.

The V and J genes are TRBV4-3 and TRBJ2-3, with TRBD1 matching 9 bases. V trimming: 1 base; J trimming: 3 bases; junction bases outside the gene matches: 8. This CDR3 is 17 amino acids long. Germline CDR1 and CDR2: LGHNA and YSLEER. The CDR3 region is CASSQATDRGGTDTQYF. CDR3 coding DNA: TGCGCCAGCAGCCAAGCCACGGACAGGGGAGGGACAGATACGCAGTATTTT.

The J gene is TRBJ1-2, the V gene TRBV2; no definite D call. The CDR3 extends over 13 amino acids. Germline V lookup: CDR1 SNHLY, CDR2 FYNNEI. V lost 5 bases and J 2 bases, leaving 9 bases between the germline ends. The CDR3 protein is CASSRTVNYGYTF. The CDR3 DNA follows: TGTGCCAGCAGTAGGACCGTGAACTATGGCTACACCTTC.

The chain combines TRBV28 with TRBJ2-7; the match to TRBD1 covers 10 bases. J was trimmed by 2 bases and V by 5 bases; bases with no gene match: 6. The CDR3 is made up of 15 amino acids. In germline, CDR1 is MDHEN, CDR2 SYDVKM. CDR3 region: CASSPRDRGPYEQYF. As DNA, the CDR3 is TGTGCCAGCAGTCCCCGGGACAGGGGCCCCTACGAGCAGTACTTC.

The V gene is TRBV6-6, the J gene TRBJ1-2; TRBD1 might be the D (6 bases). Trimming pared 11 bases from V and 14 bases from J, leaving 30 bases between. The CDR3 contains 14 residues. Germline-derived CDR1 and CDR2 are MNHNY and SVGAGI (reference sequence). Written as DNA, the CDR3 is TGTGCCGCAGCAGGTTTCGGGACATCTTGGGGTCATACCTTC. Its protein is CAAAGFGTSWGHTF.

The chain recombines TRBV5-1 with TRBJ2-2; TRBD2 might be the D (6 bases). Deletions cut 4 bases from V and 4 bases from J, with 17 bases between. CDR3 length equals 16 residues. The germline CDR1 and CDR2 sequences are SGHRS and YFSETQ. CDR3 DNA sequence: TGCGCCAGCAGCACTCCGGGCCGCGGGATCACCGGGGAGCTGTTTTTT. Translation gives CASSTPGRGITGELFF.

The chain is built from TRBV27 and TRBJ2-7; D may be TRBD1 or TRBD2 (5 bases each). The germline V gene has CDR1 MNHEY and CDR2 SMNVEV (reference sequence). Trimming removed 5 bases at V and 3 bases at J, with 14 bases between. The CDR3 totals 14 residues. CDR3 coding DNA: TGTGCCAGCAGTGAAAGGGGAGTTTACTACGAGCAGTACTTC. This gives the protein CASSERGVYYEQYF.

This clone was recorded once. The genes are TRBV2 and TRBJ1-2; possibly TRBD1 for D (5 bases). Germline V gene sequence: CDR1 SNHLY, CDR2 FYNNEI. The CDR3 has 13 amino acids. V was clipped by 1 base and J by 3 bases, with 6 bases between them. In DNA, the CDR3 is TGTGCCAGCAGTGAAGTGACAGACTATGGCTACACCTTC. It encodes CASSEVTDYGYTF.

The chain combines TRBV5-1 with TRBJ2-1; D gene unclear. CDR1 SGHRS and CDR2 YFSETQ come from the germline V gene. This CDR3 is 11 amino acids long. V gave up 4 bases and J gave up 4 bases, with 3 bases separating them. The CDR3 region is CASSEYNEQFF. CDR3 DNA sequence: TGCGCCAGCAGCGAGTACAATGAGCAGTTCTTC.

The chain carries TRBV5-4 and TRBJ2-3; 8 bases agree with TRBD2. Germline V gives CDR1 SGHNT, CDR2 YYREEE (reference sequence). CDR3 length: 14 amino acids. J lost 1 base, V lost 4 bases, and 2 bases had no gene match. CDR3 DNA: TGTGCCAGCAGCACTAGCGGAGGCACAGATACGCAGTATTTT. Translation: CASSTSGGTDTQYF.

The chain employs TRBV7-8 and TRBJ1-2; no clear D gene. Germline CDR1 SGHVS, CDR2 FQNEAQ. Trimming pared 5 bases from V and 2 bases from J, leaving 12 bases between. The CDR3 is 14 amino acids. CDR3 sequence (DNA): TGTGCCAGCAGCCTAAACCGAGACAACTATGGCTACACCTTC. Translation gives CASSLNRDNYGYTF.

In this sample, this clone turned up a few times. The chain recombines TRBV5-1 with TRBJ2-5, with no clear D. Germline V CDR1 and CDR2: SGHRS, YFSETQ. This CDR3 has 12 amino acids. With 3 bases removed from V and 5 bases from J, the gap between germline ends came to 8 bases. As DNA, the CDR3 is TGCGCCAGCAGCTCCCAATTGGAGACCCAGTACTTC. Amino acid sequence: CASSSQLETQYF.

The chain recombines TRBV5-5 with TRBJ1-2; maybe TRBD1 (5 bases). The CDR3 is 14 residues long. V was pared by 0 bases and J by 6 bases, with 12 bases between. Looked up from germline, CDR1 is SGHKS and CDR2 is YYEKEE (reference sequence). The CDR3 DNA follows: TGTGCCAGCAGCTTGGATCTAGGGGCAAATGGCTACACCTTC. This encodes CASSLDLGANGYTF. Supplemented by reference TRBV5-5 and TRBJ1-2, the full variable domain reads DAGVTQSPTHLIKTRGQQVTLRCSPISGHKSVSWYQQVLGQGPQFIFQYYEKEERGRGNFPDRFSARQFPNYSSELNVNALLLGDSALYLCASSLDLGANGYTFGSGTRLTVV.

V is TRBV28 and J is TRBJ2-1, with TRBD1 identical over 12 bases. V shed 5 bases and J 10 bases; nucleotides not matched to a gene: 9. This CDR3 region has 15 residues. Germline CDR1 and CDR2: MDHEN and SYDVKM. The CDR3 reads CASSIPGTGGWEQFF. The CDR3 DNA sequence: TGTGCCAGCAGTATCCCCGGGACAGGGGGCTGGGAGCAGTTCTTC.

The genes are TRBV2 and TRBJ1-2, with 7 bases matching TRBD1. Germline V gene lookup returns CDR1 SNHLY and CDR2 FYNNEI. The CDR3 is 13 amino acids. The junction had 10 bases not matched to a gene; V was cut back by 7 bases and J by 8 bases. CDR3 sequence reads: CASTGTVIGGYTF. The CDR3 DNA sequence: TGTGCCAGCACCGGGACAGTAATTGGGGGCTACACCTTC.

A single count supports this clone. This chain uses TRBV7-2 with TRBJ2-1; D gene unclear. CDR1 is SGHTA, CDR2 FQGNSA, per germline. This CDR3 region has 16 residues. Between the trimmed V and J ends, which lost 5 bases and 1 base, there was a span of 15 bases. CDR3 protein: CASSPDWWGSYNEQFF. The CDR3 region has the DNA TGTGCCAGCAGCCCCGACTGGTGGGGATCCTACAATGAGCAGTTCTTC.

The chain employs TRBV12-3 or TRBV12-4 and TRBJ1-2; 10 nucleotides match TRBD1. Losses at the gene ends were 6 bases for V and 6 bases for J; bases not matched to a gene: 1. This CDR3 spans 12 amino acids. CDR3 nucleotide sequence: TGTGCCAGCAGGGACAGGGGGGATGGCTACACCTTC. Translating it yields CASRDRGDGYTF.

This clone was seen just once. V is TRBV5-1 and J is TRBJ2-1, with a weak D call TRBD2 (6 bases). Looked up from germline, CDR1 is SGHRS and CDR2 is YFSETQ. V was shortened by 0 bases and J by 6 bases, with 10 bases between the two germline ends. The CDR3 length is 14 residues. This chain's CDR3 is CASSLERTTNEQFF. For the CDR3, the DNA is TGCGCCAGCAGCTTGGAGCGGACTACCAATGAGCAGTTCTTC. The full variable domain, completed using reference TRBV5-1 and TRBJ2-1, is KAGVTQTPRYLIKTRGQQVTLSCSPISGHRSVSWYQQTPGQGLQFLFEYFSETQRNKGNFPGRFSGRQFSNSRSEMNVSTLELGDSALYLCASSLERTTNEQFFGPGTRLTVL.